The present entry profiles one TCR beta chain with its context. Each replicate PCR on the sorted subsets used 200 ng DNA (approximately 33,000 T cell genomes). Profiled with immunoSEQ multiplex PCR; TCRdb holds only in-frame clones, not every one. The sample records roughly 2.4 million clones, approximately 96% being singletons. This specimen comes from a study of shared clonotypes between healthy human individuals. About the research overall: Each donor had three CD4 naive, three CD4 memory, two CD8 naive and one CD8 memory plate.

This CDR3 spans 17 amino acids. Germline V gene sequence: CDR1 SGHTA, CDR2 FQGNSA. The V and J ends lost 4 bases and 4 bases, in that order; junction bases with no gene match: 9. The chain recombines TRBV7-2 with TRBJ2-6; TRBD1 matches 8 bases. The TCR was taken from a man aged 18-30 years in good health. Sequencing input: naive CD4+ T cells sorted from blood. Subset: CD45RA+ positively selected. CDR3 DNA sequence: TGTGCCAGCAGCTCGGCGCAGGGGGCGCACGGGGCCAACGTCCTGACTTTC. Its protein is CASSSAQGAHGANVLTF. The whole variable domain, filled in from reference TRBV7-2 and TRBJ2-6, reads GAGVSQSPSNKVTEKGKDVELRCDPISGHTALYWYRQSLGQGLEFLIYFQGNSAPDKSGLPSDRFSAERTGGSVSTLTIQRTQQEDSAVYLCASSSAQGAHGANVLTFGAGSRLTVL.